This entry describes one TCR beta chain. The antigen it recognizes is unknown. No base quality values were provided; no much bigger clone lies one nucleotide off. CDR1 MNHEY and CDR2 SMNVEV are derived from the germline V gene (reference sequence). Trimming at the junction amounts to 2 bases on V and 0 bases on J, and the germline ends lie 13 bases apart. From the cysteine up to the phenylalanine, the CDR3 has a length of 16 residues. Only CDR3 DNA remains: 48 bases, in frame from the first base. The data stem from a study of OX40 agonist ivuxolimab in advanced cancers. Looking at the study overall: Ivuxolimab was an agonistic, fully human IgG2 monoclonal antibody directed against OX40 (CD134), a costimulatory receptor. The paper describes the monotherapy dose-escalation part (N ≈ 52 patients) of the phase I trial of ivuxolimab. Of the approximately 50 dose-escalation patients, hepatocellular carcinoma was present in 19, melanoma in roughly 15, renal cell carcinoma in 9 and head and neck cancer in 9. Partial responses were achieved by three dose-escalation patients, of whom one had hepatocellular carcinoma and two had cutaneous melanoma. Peripheral TCRbeta sequencing was intended to test whether TCR sequence diversity was altered and clonal T-cell expansion was caused by ivuxolimab. Prior anti-PD-1, anti-PD-L1 or anti-CTLA-4 therapy was permitted, and about two fifths of dose-escalation patients had received checkpoint inhibitors. The dose-escalation cohort was roughly 83% male with a mean age of 60 years, ranging from 23 to 79. Intravenous ivuxolimab was administered to patients every 2 weeks at six dose levels: 0.01, 0.1, 0.3, 1.5, 3 and 10 mg/kg. The full study reports these points: At doses of 0.1 to 3.0 mg/kg, clonal expansion of both CD4+ and CD8+ T cells in blood was seen between baseline and week 6. After ivuxolimab, more expanded clones were found on average in CD8+ T cells than in CD4+ T cells. In partial responders in the 0.1-3.0 mg/kg groups, normalized peripheral clonal expansion was found to be among the lowest, especially among CD8+ T cells. Antigen specificity was not determined for the clonally expanded peripheral T cells. Low levels of normalized T-cell clonal expansion were also seen in some nonresponding patients.

To sequence the TCRbeta CDR3 region, genomic DNA was isolated from the sorted cells. The immunoSEQ Assay was used for sequencing of TCRbeta CDR3 regions. Sourced from immuneACCESS, this table was stored by TCRdb with only in-frame sequences that have V and J called. A share of the clones is absent; for the studies checked, an unresolved V gene accounts for under half, and the remainder has no known explanation. The sample data list 91,000 or so clones, and roughly 94% of these were observed just once. The top ten clones comprise less than 0.2% of the sample. The trial excluded patients who had a history of autoimmune disease or were on systemic immunosuppression. Peripheral blood for TCR sequencing was drawn from every dose cohort at baseline, at cycle 4 day 1 and at cycle 7 day 1. The samples were drawn from a first-in-human, open-label, multicenter phase I dose-escalation trial of ivuxolimab. Adults with locally advanced or metastatic head and neck squamous cell, hepatocellular, melanoma or renal cell carcinoma were enrolled in the trial. Before TCR sequencing, CD4+ and CD8+ T cells were separately sorted from peripheral blood.

The V gene is TRBV27 and the J gene is TRBJ1-1; TRBD1 is a weak D gene call, 5 bases matching. The receptor comes from an adult with an advanced solid tumor such as melanoma, head and neck, liver or kidney cancer. The sample here was CD4+ or CD8+ T cells sorted from blood, taken in a trial of the OX40 agonist ivuxolimab. CDR3 reads: CASSLITGRMNTEAFF. The DNA reads as follows: TGTGCCAGCAGTTTAATCACGGGACGAATGAACACTGAAGCTTTCTTT.